The 24 T cell receptor beta chains below come from one sample, sequenced in a study of CD8+ T cells in alopecia areata. Following extraction, RNA underwent reverse transcription to cDNA, which served as the sequencing template. Data came from immunoSEQ multiplex PCR; TCRdb stores just in-frame clones and leaves some out. The sample shows 270,000 or so clones, none of them appearing just once. The study sorted pooled cutaneous lymph node cells by CD4, CD8alpha, NKG2D, NKG2ACE and other markers. Sequences were obtained from CD4+ T cells sorted from a lymph node. The receptors here all came from a C3H/HeJ mouse with alopecia areata. The strain's MHC: H2-k.

This clone has more than one count but fewer than ten. These gene names are mouse names. The read terminates 4 residues ahead of where the CDR3 ends, so the germline J gene completes it. The chain recombines TRBV13-3 with TRBJ1-1; 7 bases are a match to TRBD1. The CDR3 runs 13 residues. CDR1 and CDR2 from the germline V gene are NNHDY and SYVADS. The V segment lost 6 bases and the J segment 1 base; nucleotides outside the gene matches: 3. The CDR3 is CASKRDRNTEVFF. The part of the CDR3 DNA that was read is TGTGCCAGCAAAAGGGACAGAAACACA.

A remark on this clone: Mouse names are used for the genes. The CDR3 extends 4 residues past the end of the read, so its final part is completed from the germline J gene. This sample also contains other DNA sequences that code for the same CDR3. The chain has TRBV5 and TRBJ2-1; 7 positions match TRBD2. This CDR3 has 15 residues. V dropped 0 bases and J dropped 3; count of bases not matched to a gene: 2. Germline values: CDR1 LGHNA, CDR2 YNLKQL (reference sequence). The DNA read from the CDR3 is TGTGCCAGCAGCCAAGAACGGGGGGGCTATGCT. As protein: CASSQERGGYA. The whole CDR3 is CASSQERGGYAEQFF.

Of note for this clone: Genes and germline are mouse. Sequencing ends 4 residues short of the CDR3 end; the germline J gene provides the rest. The chain joins TRBV1 to TRBJ2-4; 12 bases map to TRBD2. The CDR3 has 14 residues. Germline CDR1 NSQYPW, CDR2 LRSPGD (reference sequence). CDR3: CTCRGLGGENTLYF. The sequenced CDR3 bases are TGCACCTGCAGAGGACTGGGGGGGGAAAAC. Together with reference TRBV1 and TRBJ2-4, the CDR3 gives the full variable domain: VTLLEQNPRWRLVPRGQAVNLRCILKNSQYPWMSWYQQDLQKQLQWLFTLRSPGDKEVKSLPGADYLATRVTDTELRLQVANMSQGRTLYCTCRGLGGENTLYFGAGTRLSVL.

This clone was counted a few times. Here the gene names and germline are mouse. The sequenced fragment ends 4 residues before the CDR3 boundary, so the rest is inferred from the germline J gene. This sequence joins TRBV1 and TRBJ2-1; D perhaps matches TRBD2 (6 bases). Germline V gene sequence: CDR1 NSQYPW, CDR2 LRSPGD (reference sequence). V lost 0 bases and J lost 3, with 12 bases in between. CDR3 length: 16 residues. The CDR3 bases that were read are TGCACCTGCAGTGCAGATGGGGGACCTCTCTATGCT. Translation gives CTCSADGGPLYA. From start to end, the CDR3 is CTCSADGGPLYAEQFF.

Turning to this clone: The germline and genes are mouse ones. The chain's CDR3 is CTCSRDRGAGQLYF. Partial CDR3 DNA: TGCACCTGCAGCCGGGACAGGGGTGCCGGG. The genes are TRBV1 and TRBJ2-2; 10 nucleotides match TRBD1. Sequencing ends 4 residues short of the CDR3 end; the germline J gene provides the rest. The junction had 4 bases not matched to a gene; V was cut back by 6 bases and J by 6 bases. This CDR3 spans 14 amino acids. The germline V gene has CDR1 NSQYPW and CDR2 LRSPGD (reference sequence).

A word on this clone: The gene names here belong to mouse. The DNA ends 4 residues before the CDR3 does, and the rest of the CDR3 is filled in from the germline J gene. This chain uses TRBV13-3 with TRBJ2-5; weak D call: TRBD1 (6 bases). This CDR3 is 14 amino acids long. Germline CDR1 reads NNHDY; CDR2 reads SYVADS. CDR3 DNA, as far as it was read: TGTGCCAGCAGTGATGGCGGACAGTGGGAC. Translation: CASSDGGQWD. The whole CDR3 is CASSDGGQWDTQYF.

This clone was seen a handful of times. Germline and genes here are mouse. The CDR3 extends 4 residues past the end of the read, so its final part is completed from the germline J gene. The sample holds other DNA sequences that translate to the same CDR3. The chain links TRBV1 to TRBJ2-5; D perhaps matches TRBD2 (5 bases). This CDR3 contains 14 residues. The germline CDR1 and CDR2 sequences are NSQYPW and LRSPGD (reference sequence). CDR3 sequence: CTCSAGGVEDTQYF. The CDR3 bases that were read are TGCACCTGCAGTGCGGGTGGGGTGGAAGAC. Based on the CDR3 plus reference TRBV1 and TRBJ2-5, the full variable domain is VTLLEQNPRWRLVPRGQAVNLRCILKNSQYPWMSWYQQDLQKQLQWLFTLRSPGDKEVKSLPGADYLATRVTDTELRLQVANMSQGRTLYCTCSAGGVEDTQYFGPGTRLLVL.

This clone was detected a few times. Genes here carry mouse names. The CDR3 is cut off 4 residues early in the read; its end comes from the germline J gene. This rearrangement joins TRBV13-3 to TRBJ2-2; 12 bases line up with TRBD2. J lost 0 bases, V lost 3 bases, and 3 bases had no gene match. The CDR3 loop spans 17 amino acids. Germline CDR1 NNHDY, CDR2 SYVADS. The CDR3 bases that were read are TGTGCCAGCAGTGGAAGGGACTGGGGGGCAAACACCGGG. This sequence encodes CASSGRDWGANTG. The entire CDR3 protein is CASSGRDWGANTGQLYF. The full variable domain, rest sourced from reference TRBV13-3 and TRBJ2-2, is EAAVTQSPRSKVAVTGGKVTLSCHQTNNHDYMYWYRQDTGHGLRLIHYSYVADSTEKGDIPDGYKASRPSQENFSLILELASLSQTAVYFCASSGRDWGANTGQLYFGEGSKLTVL.

There are a few counts of this clone. The genes are named according to mouse. The read is 4 residues too short to cover the CDR3 end, so that end is filled in from the germline J gene. The rearrangement uses TRBV19 and TRBJ2-3; D uncertain. This CDR3 is 14 amino acids long. V lost 6 bases, J lost 0 bases, and 11 bases lay in between. CDR1 is FNHDT and CDR2 is SITEND in the germline V gene (reference sequence). CDR3 loop: CASIPLNSAETLYF. The covered CDR3 bases are TGTGCCAGCATCCCTTTAAATAGTGCAGAA.

In this sample, this clone turned up a few times. Gene names are mouse gene names. With the read ending 4 residues before the CDR3 end, the germline J gene is used to fill in that end. The V call is TRBV13-1, the J call TRBJ2-5, with 8 nucleotides matching TRBD1. Per germline, CDR1 NSHNY and CDR2 SYGAGN. J was trimmed by 2 bases and V by 4 bases; bases with no gene match: 6. The CDR3 runs 15 residues. Incomplete CDR3 DNA: TGTGCCAGCAGTCGACAGGGGCAGGGCCAAGAC. It yields the protein CASSRQGQGQD. The whole CDR3 protein is CASSRQGQGQDTQYF.

This clone occurred a few times. The gene names given are mouse names. The CDR3 end is not reached by the read, which stops 4 residues before it; the germline J gene fills it in. This chain joins TRBV4 and TRBJ1-2, with a tentative D call TRBD1 (6 bases). CDR1 is LGHDT and CDR2 is YNNKQL in the germline V gene (reference sequence). The V gene lost 5 bases and the J gene lost 3 bases, with 10 bases spanning the gap. CDR3 length: 13 amino acids. CDR3 sequence: CASSPNRDSDYTF. The part of the CDR3 DNA that was read is TGTGCCAGCAGCCCCAACAGGGACTCC.

This clone has only a few counts. Gene names refer to mouse genes. Read coverage stops 4 residues before the CDR3 terminus; the germline J gene supplies the remainder. This chain links TRBV17 with TRBJ2-2; D possibly corresponds to TRBD1 (6 bases). This CDR3 contains 16 residues. Trimming removed 5 bases from V and 0 bases from J, with 13 bases in between. CDR1 is MNHDT and CDR2 is YYDKIL in the germline V gene. Here the CDR3 reads CASSPSGHANTGQLYF. CDR3 DNA (partial): TGTGCTAGCAGTCCCTCGGGACATGCAAACACCGGG.

This clone was counted only a few times. Gene names refer to mouse genes. Read sequence stops 4 residues before the CDR3 end, and the germline J gene provides the missing end. This chain connects TRBV5 to TRBJ2-1, with 7 bases fitting TRBD2. The junction had 5 bases not matched to a gene; V was cut back by 4 bases and J by 2 bases. Germline V gene lookup returns CDR1 LGHNA and CDR2 YNLKQL (reference sequence). The CDR3 has 15 residues. This chain's CDR3 is CASSPRGGDYAEQFF. CDR3 bases read: TGTGCCAGCAGCCCCCGGGGGGGGGACTATGCT.

A word on this clone: Gene names and germline match the mouse. Read data end 4 residues before the CDR3 end; the end is taken from the germline J gene. This chain uses TRBV19 with TRBJ2-2, with D unresolved. Germline V CDR1 and CDR2: FNHDT, SITEND (reference sequence). The CDR3 extends over 14 amino acids. The ends were cut back, 4 bases at V and 0 bases at J, with 7 bases in the middle. The CDR3 bases that were read are TGTGCCAGCAGTTGGTTTGCAAACACCGGG. This sequence encodes CASSWFANTG. The entire CDR3 is CASSWFANTGQLYF.

This clone has only a few counts. Here the gene names and germline are mouse. The CDR3 end lies 4 residues beyond the end of the read and is filled in from the germline J gene. The chain carries TRBV19 and TRBJ1-1; D is unclear. The CDR3 is 15 residues long. V was cut by 1 base and J by 0 bases, with 10 bases left in between. Germline V CDR1 and CDR2: FNHDT, SITEND (reference sequence). CDR3 DNA, as far as it was read: TGTGCCAGCAGTATATCCGACAATGCAAACACA. It encodes CASSISDNANT. In full, the CDR3 is CASSISDNANTEVFF.

This clone appeared a few times. The genes are named according to mouse. The same CDR3 arises from other DNA sequences in this sample as well. CDR3 sequence reads: CASSQEGQGTGQLYF. Partial CDR3 DNA: TGTGCCAGCAGCCAAGAGGGACAGGGAACCGGG. The chain couples TRBV5 to TRBJ2-2; 9 nucleotides line up with TRBD1. The sequenced fragment ends 4 residues before the CDR3 boundary, so the rest is inferred from the germline J gene. The germline V gene encodes CDR1 LGHNA and CDR2 YNLKQL (reference sequence). The length of the CDR3 is 15 residues. The trim removed 0 bases at V and 5 bases at J, leaving 1 base unmatched.

This clone was detected a few times. Mouse gene names apply. The CDR3 end falls 4 residues outside the read, so it is completed with the germline J gene. The rearrangement links TRBV1 to TRBJ1-2, with 9 bases matching TRBD1. Germline assignment: CDR1 NSQYPW and CDR2 LRSPGD (reference sequence). This CDR3 comprises 13 residues. Partial CDR3 DNA: TGCACCTGCAGTGCGGACAGGGGTCCC. It specifies CTCSADRGP. The full CDR3 is CTCSADRGPDYTF.

Concerning this clone itself: Gene names follow the mouse nomenclature. The read halts 3 residues ahead of the CDR3 end, with the missing end drawn from the germline J gene. The chain recombines TRBV19 with TRBJ1-6; 10 bases agree with TRBD1. TRBJ1-6 is reported as an ORF; its role is uncertain. Trimming took 5 bases from V and 11 from J; bases not matched to a gene: 13. CDR1 FNHDT and CDR2 SITEND come from the germline V gene (reference sequence). CDR3 length: 16 amino acids. Partial CDR3 DNA: TGTGCCAGCAGCCGGGGACAGGGGAACCTAAGGACGCCC. Its translation is CASSRGQGNLRTP. The complete CDR3 reads CASSRGQGNLRTPLYF.

This clone was seen a few times. Gene and germline names: mouse. The read halts 4 residues ahead of the CDR3 end, with the missing end drawn from the germline J gene. Within the sample, other DNA sequences also encode this same CDR3. This chain connects TRBV19 to TRBJ2-1; the match to TRBD2 covers 11 bases. Germline assignment: CDR1 FNHDT and CDR2 SITEND (reference sequence). V lost 5 bases and J lost 6; bases outside the gene matches: 1. CDR3 length: 13 amino acids. CDR3 sequence reads: CASRTGGGAEQFF. CDR3 DNA (partial): TGTGCCAGCAGGACTGGGGGGGGTGCT.

This clone was observed a handful of times. Gene names are the mouse ones. The DNA ends 4 residues before the CDR3 does, and the rest of the CDR3 is filled in from the germline J gene. Other DNA sequences in the sample encode the same CDR3. The chain combines TRBV5 with TRBJ2-7; unclear D gene. CDR3 size: 12 residues. Looked up from germline, CDR1 is LGHNA and CDR2 is YNLKQL (reference sequence). The CDR3 bases that were read are TGTGCCAGCAGCCCAACAGAATAT. This codes for CASSPTEY. The full CDR3 protein reads CASSPTEYEQYF.

This clone was observed a handful of times. Gene names are the mouse ones. The missing CDR3 end, 4 residues past where the read stops, is filled in from the germline J gene. Other DNA sequences of this sample code for an identical CDR3. The chain carries TRBV1 and TRBJ2-4; the match to TRBD2 covers 8 bases. CDR1 and CDR2 from the germline V gene are NSQYPW and LRSPGD (reference sequence). The CDR3 has 16 amino acids. V lost 1 base, J lost 0 bases, and 3 bases stayed unmatched. CDR3 sequence: CTCSAVTGGSQNTLYF. The sequenced CDR3 bases are TGCACCTGCAGTGCAGTAACTGGGGGTAGTCAAAAC.

This clone occurred a few times. Genes and germline come from the mouse. The read halts 4 residues ahead of the CDR3 end, with the missing end drawn from the germline J gene. V gene TRBV13-3 combines with J gene TRBJ2-7, with TRBD1 as a possible D gene (6 bases). The CDR3 is made up of 13 amino acids. Germline CDR1 is NNHDY and CDR2 is SYVADS. Trimming pared 3 bases from V and 1 base from J, leaving 8 bases between. The sequenced CDR3 bases are TGTGCCAGCAGTGGACAGGAATCCTAT. This encodes CASSGQESY. In full, the CDR3 is CASSGQESYEQYF.

This clone was seen a handful of times. Gene names denote mouse genes. The CDR3 end is not reached by the read, which stops 4 residues before it; the germline J gene fills it in. Other nucleotide sequences in the sample specify the same CDR3. The V gene is TRBV13-1, the J gene TRBJ2-3, with 8 nucleotides matching TRBD1. With V trimmed by 2 bases and J by 0 bases, 2 bases remained unmatched. The CDR3 spans 15 residues. Germline lookup yields CDR1 NSHNY and CDR2 SYGAGN. The covered CDR3 bases are TGTGCCAGCAGTGACCAGGGGGCTAGTGCAGAA. Translated: CASSDQGASAE. The full CDR3 is CASSDQGASAETLYF.

Notes on this clone: Mouse names are used for the genes. The read stops 4 residues short of the end of the CDR3; the missing end is completed from the germline J gene. J is TRBJ2-7 and V is TRBV13-2; 7 bases are shared with TRBD2. V shed 2 bases and J 2 bases; nucleotides not matched to a gene: 7. The germline V gene has CDR1 NNHNN and CDR2 SYGAGS (reference sequence). The CDR3 consists of 15 residues. The CDR3 DNA, read in part, is TGTGCCAGCGGTGAGCCCCACTGGGGCCCCTAT. Encoded protein: CASGEPHWGPY. Given in full, the CDR3 is CASGEPHWGPYEQYF.